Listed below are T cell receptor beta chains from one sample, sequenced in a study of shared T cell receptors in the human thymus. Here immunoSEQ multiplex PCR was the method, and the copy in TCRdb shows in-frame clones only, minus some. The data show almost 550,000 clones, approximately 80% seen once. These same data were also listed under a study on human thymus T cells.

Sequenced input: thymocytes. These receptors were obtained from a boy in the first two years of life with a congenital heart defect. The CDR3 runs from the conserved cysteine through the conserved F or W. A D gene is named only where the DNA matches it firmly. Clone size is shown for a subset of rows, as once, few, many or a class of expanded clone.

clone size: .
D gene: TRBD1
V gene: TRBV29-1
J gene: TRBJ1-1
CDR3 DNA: TGCAGCGCCCCGGACAGGGTAGGGACTGAAGCTTTCTTT
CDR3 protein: CSAPDRVGTEAFF

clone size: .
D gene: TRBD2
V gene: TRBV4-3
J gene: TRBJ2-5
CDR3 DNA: TGCGCCAGCAGCCAGGCACCTCCTCCACCTAGCGGGAGGCGCCAAGAGACCCAGTACTTC
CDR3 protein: CASSQAPPPPSGRRQETQYF

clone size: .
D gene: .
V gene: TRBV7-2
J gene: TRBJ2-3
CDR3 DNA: TGTGCCAGCAGCTTAATGGCGGGGGCTAGCACAGATACGCAGTATTTT
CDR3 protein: CASSLMAGASTDTQYF

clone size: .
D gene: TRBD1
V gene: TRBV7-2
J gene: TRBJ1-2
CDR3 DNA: TGTGCCAGCAGCCCCCAACACGGACAGGCTAACTATGGCTACACCTTC
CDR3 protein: CASSPQHGQANYGYTF

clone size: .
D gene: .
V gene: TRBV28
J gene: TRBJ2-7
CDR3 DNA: TGTGCCAGCAGTCCACCTCAACTCTCGTTTGGCGAGCAGTACTTC
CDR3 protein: CASSPPQLSFGEQYF

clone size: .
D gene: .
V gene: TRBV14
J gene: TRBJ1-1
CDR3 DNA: TGTGCCAGCAGCCACGACACCAACACTGAAGCTTTCTTT
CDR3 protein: CASSHDTNTEAFF

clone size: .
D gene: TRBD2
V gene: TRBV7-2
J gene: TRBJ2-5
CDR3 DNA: TGTGCCAGCAGCGCGGAGGGCGGGAGGGCCCAGGAGACCCAGTACTTC
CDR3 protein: CASSAEGGRAQETQYF

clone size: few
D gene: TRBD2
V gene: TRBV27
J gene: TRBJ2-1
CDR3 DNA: TGTGCCAGCAGTTTCCTCGCGGGAGAGAACAATGAGCAGTTCTTC
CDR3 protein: CASSFLAGENNEQFF

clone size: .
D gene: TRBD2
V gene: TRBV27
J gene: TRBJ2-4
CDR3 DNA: TGTGCCAGCAGTTTACGAGCGGGAGTAACCAAAAACATTCAGTACTTC
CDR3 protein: CASSLRAGVTKNIQYF

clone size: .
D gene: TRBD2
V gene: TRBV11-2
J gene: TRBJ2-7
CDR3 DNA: TGTGCCAGCAGCTTATCAGCGGGGAGCTCCTACGAGCAGTACTTC
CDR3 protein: CASSLSAGSSYEQYF

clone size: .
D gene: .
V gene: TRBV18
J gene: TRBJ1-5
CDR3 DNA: TGTGCCAGCTCACCAGCGGAGGGGAGATATAGCAATCAGCCCCAGCATTTT
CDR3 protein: CASSPAEGRYSNQPQHF

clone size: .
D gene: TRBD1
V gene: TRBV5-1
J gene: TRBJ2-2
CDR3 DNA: TGCGCCAGCAGCATATTACAGGGGACCGGGGAGCTGTTTTTT
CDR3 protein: CASSILQGTGELFF

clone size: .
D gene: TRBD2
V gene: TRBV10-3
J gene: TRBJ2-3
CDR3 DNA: TGTGCCATCAGTGAGTCTGTGCGGGGGGGCGCAGATACGCAGTATTTT
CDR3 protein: CAISESVRGGADTQYF

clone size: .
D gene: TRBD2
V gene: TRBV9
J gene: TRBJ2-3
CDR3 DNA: TGTGCCAGCAGCGGTAGCGGGGACACAGATACGCAGTATTTT
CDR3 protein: CASSGSGDTDTQYF

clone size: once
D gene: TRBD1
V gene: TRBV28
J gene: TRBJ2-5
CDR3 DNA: TGTGCCAGCAGTGAGGCTGGACAGGAAGAGACCCAGTACTTC
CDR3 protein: CASSEAGQEETQYF

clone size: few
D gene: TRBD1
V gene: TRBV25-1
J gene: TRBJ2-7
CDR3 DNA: TGTGCCAGCAGTGAGGACAGGGTTTACGAGCAGTACTTC
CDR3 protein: CASSEDRVYEQYF

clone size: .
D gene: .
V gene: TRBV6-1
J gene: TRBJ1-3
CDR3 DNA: TGTGCCAGCAGTGTATCACTCAGGGGAATCACTGGAAACACCATATATTTT
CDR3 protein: CASSVSLRGITGNTIYF

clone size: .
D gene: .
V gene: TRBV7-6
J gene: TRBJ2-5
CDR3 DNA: TGTGCCAGCAGCGCCGGGACTCTAAAAGAGACCCAGTACTTC
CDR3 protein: CASSAGTLKETQYF

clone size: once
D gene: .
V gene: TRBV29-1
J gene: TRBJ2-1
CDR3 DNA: TGCAGCGTTGTTGGGGGGAGCTCCTACAATGAGCAGTTCTTC
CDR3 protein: CSVVGGSSYNEQFF

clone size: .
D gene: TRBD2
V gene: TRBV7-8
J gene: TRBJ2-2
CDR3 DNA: TGTGCCAGCAGCCGGGCGGGGGGCCCCAGCACCGGGGAGCTGTTTTTT
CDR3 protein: CASSRAGGPSTGELFF

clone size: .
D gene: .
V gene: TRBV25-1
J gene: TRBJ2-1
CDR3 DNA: TGTGCCAGCAGTGAACTTCAGGTGGAGGTGGCCAATGAGCAGTTCTTC
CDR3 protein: CASSELQVEVANEQFF

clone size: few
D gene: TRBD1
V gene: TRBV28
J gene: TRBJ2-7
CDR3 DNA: TGTGCCAGCAGTCCAAACAGGGGAACCTACGAGCAGTACTTC
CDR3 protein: CASSPNRGTYEQYF

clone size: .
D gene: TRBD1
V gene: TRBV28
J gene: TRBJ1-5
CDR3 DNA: TGTGCCAGCAGTCTTCGATGGGACAGGGGAGGAGGACAGCCCCAGCATTTT
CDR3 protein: CASSLRWDRGGGQPQHF

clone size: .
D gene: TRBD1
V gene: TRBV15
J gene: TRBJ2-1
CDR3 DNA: TGTGCCACCAGCAGGGGCACAGGGGACAATGAGCAGTTCTTC
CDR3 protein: CATSRGTGDNEQFF